This TCR beta chain is drawn from a study of tumor-infiltrating lymphocytes in oesophageal squamous cell carcinoma. Turning to this clonotype: It is unclear where the CDR3 begins or ends on the DNA, so no DNA is shown, and the CDR3 is as TCRdb lists it.

The germline V gene encodes CDR1 KGHDR and CDR2 SFDVKD. The CDR3 spans 21 amino acids, including both terminal residues. One entry per CDR3 protein, called by TCRdb with MiXCR from the PCR reads. This repertoire shows around 12,000 distinct CDR3 sequences, roughly half found once; its top ten account for roughly an eighth. Specimen: blood. The rearrangement links TRBV24-1 to TRBJ2-6; the table calls TRBD2, which could not be checked here. The sequence was collected from a female donor with esophageal squamous cell carcinoma. The CDR3: CATSDPRPRTSGREGDPVLRF.